These 23 T cell receptor beta chains share one sample of origin, sequenced in a study of blood T cell repertoires in COVID-19. Sequencing was performed with immunoSEQ multiplex PCR; in TCRdb, only in-frame clones are kept and a portion is missing. This sample yields fewer than 350,000 clones, of which about 87% are seen a single time; roughly 1.7% belongs to the top ten. Sequencing input: peripheral blood. The origin of the receptors is a woman under 40 with COVID-19, enrolled during active disease.

The chain carries TRBV5-4 and TRBJ2-1, with D possibly TRBD1 on 6 matching bases. CDR3 length equals 13 residues. CDR1 and CDR2 (germline): SGHNT, YYREEE (reference sequence). V was cut by 5 bases and J by 10 bases, with 16 bases left in between. The chain's CDR3 is CASSGLGGNEQFF. DNA of the CDR3: TGTGCCAGCAGTGGGCTAGGGGGTAACGAGCAGTTCTTC.

V gene TRBV19 combines with J gene TRBJ1-2, with D hard to call. V was clipped by 3 bases and J by 3 bases, with 20 bases between them. The CDR3 is made up of 17 amino acids. CDR1 is LNHDA and CDR2 is SQIVND in the germline V gene (reference sequence). The CDR3 loop reads CASSIQSTRDWDYGYTF. The CDR3 nucleotides are TGTGCCAGTAGTATTCAATCAACCCGGGATTGGGACTATGGCTACACCTTC. Variable domain in full (rest from reference TRBV19 and TRBJ1-2): DGGITQSPKYLFRKEGQNVTLSCEQNLNHDAMYWYRQDPGQGLRLIYYSQIVNDFQKGDIAEGYSVSREKKESFPLTVTSAQKNPTAFYLCASSIQSTRDWDYGYTFGSGTRLTVV.

The V call is TRBV10-1, the J call TRBJ1-1, with D uncertain. This CDR3 has 14 amino acids. The germline V and J ends were trimmed by 2 bases and 3 bases, with 10 bases remaining between them. Germline V gene sequence: CDR1 WNHNN, CDR2 SYGVQD (reference sequence). CDR3 in DNA: TGCGCCAGCAGTGAGGCCCGGAGGGACACTGAAGCTTTCTTT. This gives the protein CASSEARRDTEAFF.

Comments on this clone: At the DNA level, this CDR3 is encoded by other sequences in the same sample as well. The chain is built from TRBV6-5 and TRBJ1-1; D might be TRBD1 (6 bases). Germline CDR1 and CDR2: MNHEY and SVGAGI. The CDR3 contains 13 residues. V was clipped by 5 bases and J by 1 base, with 8 bases between them. The CDR3 nucleotides are TGTGCCAGCAGTAGCAGGGGGAACACTGAAGCTTTCTTT. It translates to CASSSRGNTEAFF.

The chain recombines TRBV7-2 with TRBJ1-2; perhaps TRBD1 as D (5 bases). The CDR3 runs to 14 residues. Germline loops: CDR1 SGHTA, CDR2 FQGNSA. The germline V and J ends were trimmed by 6 bases and 5 bases, with 16 bases remaining between them. CDR3 region: CASRPALQGYGYTF. CDR3 DNA sequence: TGTGCCAGCAGACCCGCCCTCCAGGGTTATGGCTACACCTTC.

The chain combines TRBV7-6 with TRBJ2-1; 8 nucleotides align to TRBD2. The CDR3 has 17 residues. J lost 1 base, V lost 1 base, and 6 bases had no gene match. Germline V gene sequence: CDR1 SGHVS, CDR2 FNYEAQ. The chain's CDR3 is CASSLGGGGYSYNEQFF. CDR3 bases: TGTGCCAGCAGCTTAGGGGGCGGGGGGTATTCCTACAATGAGCAGTTCTTC.

This chain joins TRBV28 and TRBJ2-3; unclear D gene. Trimming shortened V by 4 bases and J by 0 bases, and 8 bases separated the two germline ends. The germline V gene encodes CDR1 MDHEN and CDR2 SYDVKM. This CDR3 has 14 amino acids. The CDR3: CASSYDTSTDTQYF. The CDR3 DNA reads TGTGCCAGCAGTTATGACACCAGCACAGATACGCAGTATTTT.

This clone was detected ten times or more. The CDR3 spells CASSQEAGGQYSPLHF. The CDR3 DNA sequence: TGCGCCAGCAGCCAAGAAGCTGGAGGACAGTATTCACCCCTCCACTTT. The chain links TRBV4-3 to TRBJ1-6; TRBD1 might be the D (6 bases). CDR3 length: 16 residues. Germline CDR1 reads LGHNA; CDR2 reads YSLEER. The V and J ends lost 0 bases and 8 bases respectively, with 14 bases between them.

The CDR3 loop reads CASSTYRGSEQYF. The CDR3 region has the DNA TGTGCCAGCAGCACCTACAGGGGTAGCGAGCAGTACTTC. J is TRBJ2-7 and V is TRBV7-3; TRBD1 aligns across 7 bases. V trimming: 5 bases; J trimming: 6 bases; junction bases outside the gene matches: 7. From germline, CDR1 is SGHTA and CDR2 FQGTGA. CDR3 size: 13 residues.

This sequence joins TRBV7-9 and TRBJ2-5; D is perhaps TRBD1 (5 bases). Trimming left V 3 bases short and J 7 bases short, with 12 bases between. Per germline, CDR1 SEHNR and CDR2 FQNEAQ (reference sequence). The length of the CDR3 is 13 residues. The CDR3 region has the DNA TGTGCCAGCAGCTTCCAGGGCGATGGGACCCAGTACTTC. It is translated as CASSFQGDGTQYF.

The chain employs TRBV7-9 and TRBJ1-6; 10 bases align to TRBD1. The CDR3 consists of 15 residues. From germline, CDR1 is SEHNR and CDR2 FQNEAQ (reference sequence). V was clipped by 5 bases and J by 6 bases; unmatched bases: 4. The CDR3 here is CASSRGTGANSPLHF. The CDR3 DNA reads TGTGCCAGCAGCCGAGGGACAGGGGCTAATTCACCCCTCCACTTT.

This chain connects TRBV9 to TRBJ2-5, with TRBD2 matching over 12 bases. The CDR3 spans 16 residues. The germline gives CDR1 SGDLS, CDR2 YYNGEE. J gave up 7 bases and V 3 bases, and 10 bases lay outside the gene matches. This CDR3 reads CASSATSGGPLATQYF. The CDR3 region has the DNA TGTGCCAGCAGCGCGACTAGCGGGGGCCCTCTGGCGACCCAGTACTTC.

J is TRBJ1-2 and V is TRBV7-9; D might be TRBD1 (6 bases). This CDR3 is 16 amino acids long. Looked up from germline, CDR1 is SEHNR and CDR2 is FQNEAQ (reference sequence). The V and J ends lost 3 bases and 8 bases respectively, with 22 bases between them. CDR3: CASSFDGQIPSAGYTF. For the CDR3, the DNA is TGTGCCAGCAGCTTCGACGGACAGATCCCGTCGGCGGGCTACACCTTC.

This clone has just one count. J is TRBJ1-2 and V is TRBV11-3; TRBD1 matches at 9 bases. Germline trimming cut 5 bases from V and 6 bases from J; bases unmatched to any gene: 4. Germline V gives CDR1 SGHNT, CDR2 YENEEA. This CDR3 is 13 amino acids long. This CDR3 is CASSPGQGHGYTF. In nucleotides, the CDR3 is TGTGCCAGCAGCCCGGGACAGGGCCATGGCTACACCTTC.

The chain combines TRBV29-1 with TRBJ1-2, with D maybe TRBD1 (6 bases). This CDR3 is 13 amino acids long. Germline CDR1 and CDR2: SQVTM and ANQGSEA. V lost 3 bases and J lost 8, with 16 bases in between. CDR3 in amino acids: CSVDQGTPTGYTF. CDR3 DNA sequence: TGCAGCGTTGATCAAGGGACACCAACAGGCTACACCTTC.

The CDR3 is CASRVWQGNTEAFF. The CDR3 DNA sequence: TGTGCCAGCAGGGTCTGGCAGGGTAACACTGAAGCTTTCTTT. The chain links TRBV6-5 to TRBJ1-1; a possible D gene is TRBD1 (5 bases). Looked up from germline, CDR1 is MNHEY and CDR2 is SVGAGI. Between the trimmed V and J ends, which lost 6 bases and 2 bases, there was a span of 13 bases. This CDR3 contains 14 residues.

The chain has TRBV11-1 and TRBJ2-2, with a tentative D call TRBD1 (7 bases). Trimming removed 1 base from V and 6 bases from J, with 12 bases in between. CDR1 SGHAT and CDR2 FQDESV come from the germline V gene (reference sequence). The length of the CDR3 is 15 residues. The CDR3 here is CASSLGQGGPGELFF. The CDR3 nucleotides read TGTGCCAGCAGCTTAGGACAGGGAGGTCCCGGGGAGCTGTTTTTT.

This chain connects TRBV11-2 to TRBJ1-2; D not resolved. The V and J ends lost 0 bases and 8 bases respectively, with 16 bases between them. Germline V gives CDR1 SGHAT, CDR2 FQNNGV. This CDR3 is built from 15 residues. The CDR3 nucleotides are TGTGCCAGCAGCTTAGACGGACGGACCCGCGGGGGCTACACCTTC. Encoded protein: CASSLDGRTRGGYTF. Supplemented by reference TRBV11-2 and TRBJ1-2, the full variable domain reads EAGVAQSPRYKIIEKRQSVAFWCNPISGHATLYWYQQILGQGPKLLIQFQNNGVVDDSQLPKDRFSAERLKGVDSTLKIQPAKLEDSAVYLCASSLDGRTRGGYTFGSGTRLTVV.

In this sample, this clone turned up once. This rearrangement joins TRBV5-5 to TRBJ2-7; a possible D gene is TRBD2 (7 bases). CDR3 length: 16 residues. CDR1 is SGHKS, CDR2 YYEKEE, per germline (reference sequence). Trimming took 0 bases from V and 0 from J, leaving 13 bases between them. The CDR3 reads CASSLAAGATSYEQYF. DNA for the CDR3: TGTGCCAGCAGCTTGGCCGCGGGGGCCACCTCCTACGAGCAGTACTTC.

The V call is TRBV7-9, the J call TRBJ2-7; TRBD2 agrees at 8 bases. This CDR3 has 15 residues. Losses at the gene ends were 6 bases for V and 3 bases for J; bases not matched to a gene: 10. Germline assignment: CDR1 SEHNR and CDR2 FQNEAQ (reference sequence). CDR3 in DNA: TGTGCCAGCAGTTCTGGGGCGGGGGGATTCTACGAGCAGTACGTC. Amino acids: CASSSGAGGFYEQYV.

The CDR3 region is CASSLLQGPMDTQYF. DNA for the CDR3: TGTGCCAGCTCACTACTACAGGGTCCCATGGATACGCAGTATTTT. The chain joins TRBV18 to TRBJ2-3; TRBD1 might be the D (6 bases). This CDR3 spans 15 amino acids. V shed 4 bases and J shed 6 bases, with 17 bases lying between them. Germline values: CDR1 KGHSH, CDR2 LQKENI.

The CDR3 here is CSAVNGELFF. The CDR3 DNA sequence: TGCAGTGCCGTAAACGGGGAGCTGTTTTTT. The gene calls are TRBV20-1 and TRBJ2-2; D uncertain. The V gene's germline CDR1 is DFQATT and CDR2 SNEGSKA (reference sequence). The CDR3 covers 10 residues. The V end lost 6 bases, the J end lost 7 bases, and 6 bases lay between the germline ends.

This clone is a singleton in its sample. V usage is TRBV27 and J usage is TRBJ2-1; TRBD2 matches at 7 bases. The CDR3 contains 14 residues. The V gene end was trimmed by 7 bases and the J gene end by 5 bases; junction bases not matched to a gene: 8. Germline lookup yields CDR1 MNHEY and CDR2 SMNVEV (reference sequence). The CDR3 DNA is TGTGCCAGCACGTCCCAGCGGGGCGACAATGAGCAGTTCTTC. Residues: CASTSQRGDNEQFF.